The rows below give T cell receptor beta chains drawn from one sample of a study of CXCR3-negative and CXCR3-positive naive CD8 T cells. No DNA is given; TCRdb re-called the 5' RACE reads and lists each CDR3 protein once. The specimen's table records over 95,000 distinct CDR3 sequences. The sample consisted of naive CXCR3+ CD8+ T cells from blood. The receptor source for this set is a human donor in good health. Some clones in this sample may be carry-over from other donors' samples. CDR3s include the opening cysteine and the closing phenylalanine or tryptophan.

CDR3 protein: CAGETGAMNTGELFF; V gene: TRBV23-1; J gene: TRBJ2-2
CDR3 protein: CASSSSGDRDTDTQYF; V gene: TRBV12-3/TRBV12-4; J gene: TRBJ2-3
CDR3 protein: CASSLVQDGNSPLHF; V gene: TRBV7-3; J gene: TRBJ1-6
CDR3 protein: CSARDSEGSYTDTQYF; V gene: TRBV20-1; J gene: TRBJ2-3
CDR3 protein: CASSHVDRIPYEQYF; V gene: TRBV12-3/TRBV12-4; J gene: TRBJ2-7
CDR3 protein: CASSQRWDRDYEQYF; V gene: TRBV4-1; J gene: TRBJ2-7
CDR3 protein: CASSEAPQSSYEQYF; V gene: TRBV2; J gene: TRBJ2-7
CDR3 protein: CSALDSLSYEQYF; V gene: TRBV29-1; J gene: TRBJ2-7
CDR3 protein: CASSLYRDQPQHF; V gene: TRBV4-1; J gene: TRBJ1-5
CDR3 protein: CASSQWTGYEQYF; V gene: TRBV4-1; J gene: TRBJ2-7